This TCR beta chain derives from a study of T cell responses to AZD1222 COVID-19 vaccine. Study information: Second-dose groups at about 4 or about 12 weeks were pooled.

V was cut by 4 bases and J by 3 bases, with 9 bases left in between. Germline CDR1 is KGHDR and CDR2 is SFDVKD. This CDR3 region has 13 residues. This table comes from immunoSEQ multiplex PCR, and its TCRdb copy is limited to in-frame clones, with some not included. The data contain 100,000 or so clones, around 94% of them singletons. The source of this sequence is an adult in good health. Sequenced material: peripheral blood, taken on day 0 of AZD1222 vaccination. The chain joins TRBV24-1 to TRBJ2-7, with a possible D match to TRBD2 (5 bases). The CDR3 DNA reads as TGTGCCACCAGTGACCCGGGGAACTACGAGCAGTACTTC. Encoded protein: CATSDPGNYEQYF.